Following are 20 T cell receptor beta chains from one sample sequenced in a study of control samples from healthy donors and cancer patients. This table comes from immunoSEQ multiplex PCR, and its TCRdb copy is limited to in-frame clones, with some not included. The top ten clones hold approximately 0.7% of a sample with around 170,000 clones, about 93% of them seen once. The sequencing input was blood. These receptors all stem from a woman aged 25 to 39 in good health.

The CDR3 is CASSVLAGPYEQYF. Written as DNA, the CDR3 is TGTGCCAGTAGTGTACTAGCGGGCCCCTACGAGCAGTACTTC. The J gene is TRBJ2-7, the V gene TRBV19; 9 nucleotides match TRBD2. CDR1 and CDR2 from the germline V gene are LNHDA and SQIVND (reference sequence). The CDR3 contains 14 residues. V was clipped by 5 bases and J by 2 bases; unmatched bases: 4.

The chain combines TRBV20-1 with TRBJ2-2; D is ambiguous. The CDR3 has 11 amino acids. V was pared by 4 bases and J by 6 bases, with 6 bases between. The germline V gene encodes CDR1 DFQATT and CDR2 SNEGSKA (reference sequence). The CDR3 protein is CSAMRAGELFF. CDR3 nucleotide sequence: TGCAGTGCTATGCGAGCCGGGGAGCTGTTTTTT.

The chain combines TRBV7-9 with TRBJ2-4; possibly TRBD2 for D (6 bases). The V end was cut by 1 base, the J end by 9 bases, with 13 bases between. Germline V CDR1 and CDR2: SEHNR, FQNEAQ (reference sequence). The CDR3 sequence is 14 residues long. The CDR3 reads CASSLGGTSGIQYF. CDR3 bases: TGTGCCAGCAGCTTAGGCGGGACTTCGGGCATTCAGTACTTC.

Details on this clone: Germline and junction disagree at one end, which may indicate a read error. The chain's CDR3 is CAWSGDRAVQDF. The CDR3 DNA is TGTGCCTGGAGTGGGGACAGGGCGGTTCAGGACTTC. V gene TRBV30 combines with J gene TRBJ2-7; TRBD1 aligns across 9 bases. The CDR3 consists of 12 residues. Germline V gene data show CDR1 as GTSNPN and CDR2 as SVGIG (reference sequence).

This chain connects TRBV19 to TRBJ1-2; 8 positions match TRBD1. The ends lost 5 bases at V and 3 bases at J; junction bases unmatched: 8. Germline loops: CDR1 LNHDA, CDR2 SQIVND (reference sequence). CDR3 size: 15 residues. Here the CDR3 DNA reads TGTGCCAGTAGTCGACAGGGGATCTCTGACTATGGCTACACCTTC. Protein product: CASSRQGISDYGYTF.

The V and J genes are TRBV5-6 and TRBJ2-7; the D is unclear. The CDR3 totals 13 residues. V lost 4 bases to trimming and J lost 1 base, with 9 bases between them. The V gene's germline CDR1 is SGHDT and CDR2 YYEEEE. CDR3 nucleotide sequence: TGTGCCAGCAGCCCGCTAAGTTCCTACGAGCAGTACTTC. Translated: CASSPLSSYEQYF.

The chain has TRBV7-2 and TRBJ1-3; possible D gene TRBD1, 5 bases. The germline CDR1 and CDR2 sequences are SGHTA and FQGNSA. This CDR3 contains 14 residues. The germline V and J ends were trimmed by 5 bases and 0 bases, with 8 bases remaining between them. CDR3 nucleotide sequence: TGTGCCAGCAGCCGGGACGGCTCTGGAAACACCATATATTTT. This sequence encodes CASSRDGSGNTIYF. The full variable domain, its missing parts supplied by reference TRBV7-2 and TRBJ1-3, is GAGVSQSPSNKVTEKGKDVELRCDPISGHTALYWYRQSLGQGLEFLIYFQGNSAPDKSGLPSDRFSAERTGGSVSTLTIQRTQQEDSAVYLCASSRDGSGNTIYFGEGSWLTVV.

This clone has just one count. J is TRBJ2-1 and V is TRBV11-2; TRBD2 might be the D (5 bases). The CDR3 is 13 amino acids. Between the trimmed V and J ends, which lost 10 bases and 4 bases, there was a span of 14 bases. CDR1 and CDR2 from the germline V gene are SGHAT and FQNNGV. CDR3 sequence (DNA): TGTGCCACCCGAGGGCCTCCGTACAATGAGCAGTTCTTC. It specifies CATRGPPYNEQFF.

J is TRBJ2-2 and V is TRBV9, with D possibly being TRBD1 (5 bases). CDR1 and CDR2 from the germline V gene are SGDLS and YYNGEE. V was cut by 2 bases and J by 1 base, with 18 bases left in between. CDR3 length equals 18 residues. The CDR3 DNA reads as TGTGCCAGCAGCGTGTTCCGCAGGGCGGTAGAGAACACCGGGGAGCTGTTTTTT. Translating it yields CASSVFRRAVENTGELFF. Filled out from reference TRBV9 and TRBJ2-2, the complete variable domain reads DSGVTQTPKHLITATGQRVTLRCSPRSGDLSVYWYQQSLDQGLQFLIQYYNGEERAKGNILERFSAQQFPDLHSELNLSSLELGDSALYFCASSVFRRAVENTGELFFGEGSRLTVL.

This chain links TRBV7-2 with TRBJ2-1; D is possibly TRBD1 (6 bases). Trimming cost V 3 bases and J 4 bases, with 10 bases left between them. This CDR3 has 14 amino acids. The germline gives CDR1 SGHTA, CDR2 FQGNSA. CDR3 amino acids: CASSFLGGYNEQFF. The CDR3 DNA follows: TGTGCCAGCAGCTTTCTAGGGGGATACAATGAGCAGTTCTTC. Full variable domain (remainder filled in from reference TRBV7-2 and TRBJ2-1): GAGVSQSPSNKVTEKGKDVELRCDPISGHTALYWYRQSLGQGLEFLIYFQGNSAPDKSGLPSDRFSAERTGGSVSTLTIQRTQQEDSAVYLCASSFLGGYNEQFFGPGTRLTVL.

This chain uses TRBV4-1 with TRBJ2-3; TRBD2 aligns across 10 bases. The V gene's germline CDR1 is MGHRA and CDR2 YSYEKL. This CDR3 contains 16 residues. After removal of 0 bases from V and 1 base from J, the junction contained 1 base not matched to a gene. The CDR3 region is CASSQDLAGGTDTQYF. CDR3 DNA sequence: TGCGCCAGCAGCCAAGATCTAGCGGGAGGCACAGATACGCAGTATTTT.

J is TRBJ1-6 and V is TRBV30, with D unresolved. V lost 0 bases to trimming and J lost 0 bases, with 9 bases between them. The CDR3 spans 16 residues. Germline CDR1 GTSNPN, CDR2 SVGIG (reference sequence). The CDR3 DNA reads TGTGCCTGGAGTGTAGGCTCGAGCTCCTATAATTCACCCCTCCACTTT. Protein sequence: CAWSVGSSSYNSPLHF.

In this sample, this clone turned up a few times. The J gene is TRBJ1-5, the V gene TRBV7-9; D possibly corresponds to TRBD1 (5 bases). Trimming cost V 5 bases and J 7 bases, with 21 bases left between them. This CDR3 region has 16 residues. CDR1 and CDR2 (germline): SEHNR, FQNEAQ (reference sequence). The CDR3 here is CASSPGGNRALQPQHF. The CDR3, as DNA: TGTGCCAGCAGCCCCGGGGGGAACCGCGCACTACAGCCCCAGCATTTT.

The J gene is TRBJ2-5, the V gene TRBV15; 7 bases fit TRBD1. The CDR3 loop spans 15 amino acids. Germline-derived CDR1 and CDR2 are LNHNV and YYDKDF (reference sequence). After removal of 4 bases from V and 3 bases from J, the junction contained 8 bases not matched to a gene. The chain's CDR3 is CATSNPGTAEETQYF. The CDR3 nucleotides are TGTGCCACCAGCAACCCCGGGACAGCCGAAGAGACCCAGTACTTC.

The chain carries TRBV6-5 and TRBJ2-2; TRBD2 agrees at 10 bases. The V gene's germline CDR1 is MNHEY and CDR2 SVGAGI. Trimming removed 0 bases from V and 6 bases from J; junction bases left unmatched: 1. The CDR3 contains 15 residues. The CDR3: CASSYSSGRAGELFF. DNA of the CDR3: TGTGCCAGCAGTTACTCGAGCGGGAGGGCCGGGGAGCTGTTTTTT.

The chain combines TRBV28 with TRBJ1-4, with 7 bases identical to TRBD1. Germline V gene sequence: CDR1 MDHEN, CDR2 SYDVKM. Germline trimming cut 3 bases from V and 8 bases from J; bases unmatched to any gene: 15. This CDR3 comprises 17 residues. The CDR3 protein is CASSFLPNRGSGEKLFF. CDR3 bases: TGTGCCAGCAGTTTCCTCCCAAACAGGGGTTCGGGGGAAAAACTGTTTTTT.

This chain links TRBV9 with TRBJ2-3; weak D call: TRBD1 (5 bases). Germline CDR1 SGDLS, CDR2 YYNGEE. This CDR3 has 14 residues. Trimming removed 4 bases at V and 1 base at J, with 10 bases between. CDR3 in DNA: TGTGCCAGCAGCCCCAGGGTTGGCACAGATACGCAGTATTTT. It codes for CASSPRVGTDTQYF.

The CDR3 coding sequence is TGCGCCAGCAGCCAAGTTAATCGGGACACTAGCGGGAGTTACGAGCAGTACTTC. Encoded protein: CASSQVNRDTSGSYEQYF. The V and J genes are TRBV4-1 and TRBJ2-7, with 11 nucleotides matching TRBD2. Per the germline V gene, CDR1 is MGHRA and CDR2 is YSYEKL. J lost 4 bases, V lost 1 base, and 12 bases had no gene match. CDR3 size: 18 residues.

J is TRBJ2-7 and V is TRBV27; TRBD2 is a possible D gene (5 bases). The CDR3 has 15 amino acids. CDR1 MNHEY and CDR2 SMNVEV come from the germline V gene (reference sequence). Trimming left V 5 bases short and J 0 bases short, with 14 bases between. CDR3 sequence (DNA): TGTGCCAGCAGTCCAATTAGCGCTAGCTCCTACGAGCAGTACTTC. Translation: CASSPISASSYEQYF.

The J gene is TRBJ2-1, the V gene TRBV29-1, with TRBD2 matching over 9 bases. The CDR3 covers 11 residues. With V trimmed by 7 bases and J by 11 bases, 6 bases remained unmatched. Per germline, CDR1 SQVTM and CDR2 ANQGSEA. The CDR3 sequence: CSGDLAGKQFF. CDR3 in DNA: TGCAGCGGGGACCTAGCGGGGAAGCAGTTCTTC.